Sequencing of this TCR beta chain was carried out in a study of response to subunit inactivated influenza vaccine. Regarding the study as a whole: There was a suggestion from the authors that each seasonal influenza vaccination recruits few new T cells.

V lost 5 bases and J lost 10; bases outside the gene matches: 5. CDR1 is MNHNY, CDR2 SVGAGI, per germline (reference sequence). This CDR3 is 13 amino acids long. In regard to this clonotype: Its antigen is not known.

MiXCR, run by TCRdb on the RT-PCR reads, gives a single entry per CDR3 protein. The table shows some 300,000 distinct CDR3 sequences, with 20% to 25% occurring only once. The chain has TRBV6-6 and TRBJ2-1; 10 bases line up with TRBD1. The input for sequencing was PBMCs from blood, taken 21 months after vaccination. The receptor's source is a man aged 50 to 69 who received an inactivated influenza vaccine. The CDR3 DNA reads TGTGCCAGCAGTCGGACAGGGGGTTTAGAGCAGTTCTTC. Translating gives CASSRTGGLEQFF.